Listed below are T cell receptor beta chains from one sample, sequenced in a study of blood T cell repertoires in COVID-19. Clones were sequenced by immunoSEQ multiplex PCR, and TCRdb holds only the in-frame ones, with some missing. The sample consists of 300,000 to 400,000 clones, around nine tenths of them appearing once. The sequencing sample was made of peripheral blood. Receptors were obtained from a woman aged 18-30 years who had recovered from COVID-19. Both conserved end residues are part of each CDR3.

j_gene,v_gene,CDR3aa
TRBJ1-6,TRBV5-1,CASSLRGYDSPLHF
TRBJ2-1,TRBV4-1,CASSQDLLAGGYNEQFF
TRBJ2-1,TRBV4-1,CASSLGLAGNNEQFF
TRBJ1-2,TRBV2,CASKRNYGYTF
TRBJ1-1,TRBV12-3/TRBV12-4,CASSFGGETEAFF
TRBJ1-1,TRBV7-9,CASSPQGADTEAFF
TRBJ2-1,TRBV6-2/TRBV6-3,CASSYRDSYNEQFF
TRBJ2-3,TRBV12-2,CASRLAKDSPHGADTQYF
TRBJ2-1,TRBV11-3,CASSLALGAGGPLIQFF
TRBJ2-2,TRBV14,CASSGLAGADTGELFF
TRBJ2-1,TRBV5-1,CASSFGLAGEDEQFF
TRBJ1-1,TRBV28,CASTRRRLNTEAFF
TRBJ1-1,TRBV4-3,CASSRPGGTGGTEAFF
TRBJ2-1,TRBV5-4,CASSLARTGNEQFF
TRBJ2-3,TRBV18,CASSPFGAGGSDTQYF
TRBJ2-1,TRBV4-3,CASSPRGGPSSYNEQFF
TRBJ2-1,TRBV7-9,CASSLVRGNNEQFF
TRBJ1-1,TRBV5-4,CASSPGTDWRGTEAFF
TRBJ1-5,TRBV24-1,CATSEDRGDQPQHF
TRBJ1-1,TRBV7-9,CASSLDRVVTFF
TRBJ2-3,TRBV18,CASSPGDRGPRADTQYF
TRBJ2-3,TRBV4-3,CASSQWLAGEIDTQYF
TRBJ2-2,TRBV24-1,CASTGRPNTGELFF
TRBJ1-1,TRBV3-1/TRBV3-2,CASSPGTGRTTEAFF
TRBJ1-3,TRBV25-1,CASSRDRLGNTIYF
TRBJ1-2,TRBV6-5,CASSSIGARNGYTF
TRBJ1-1,TRBV6-5,CASYARYTEAFF
TRBJ1-1,TRBV29-1,CSVSQVIIDFERTEAFF
TRBJ1-5,TRBV2,CASILDRGPNQPQHF
TRBJ1-1,TRBV29-1,CSVGQLNTEAFF
TRBJ1-1,TRBV30,CAWSVRVRGGRSAFF
TRBJ1-1,TRBV7-2,CASSRPAGQGKAFF
TRBJ1-3,TRBV29-1,CSVETGAQSGNTIYF
TRBJ1-3,TRBV11-3,CASSPNPGTAFSGNTIYF
TRBJ1-2,TRBV7-6,CASSPRQNYGYTF
TRBJ2-3,TRBV5-4,CASSLGGSGLTDTQYF
TRBJ2-3,TRBV20-1,CSASLAGRSPDTQYF
TRBJ2-6,TRBV7-2,CASSLGLAGGANVLTF
TRBJ2-1,TRBV5-4,CASSQGGGRASEQFF
TRBJ2-3,TRBV10-3,CAISAERTWADTQYF
TRBJ2-3,TRBV7-2,CASSGRTSLTDTQYF
TRBJ1-2,TRBV6-1,CASSEAPGRRTNYGYTF
TRBJ2-3,TRBV4-3,CASSQEAASGQQYF
TRBJ2-1,TRBV29-1,CSVRKTLAGDLMYEQFF